This passage covers 8 T cell receptor beta chains from one sample sequenced in a study of low-dose radiotherapy and immunotherapy resistance in tumors (dated by TCRdb to between 2021 and 2023). Reading the label with the study, this specimen's time point is: after trial treatment. Per the publication, the treatment or condition label means: LDRT plus nivolumab, ipilimumab, low-dose cyclophosphamide and aspirin (RACIN trial). These reads were obtained on an Illumina HiSeq 2500. First-strand cDNA was synthesized using Superscript III and a set of TRAV- and TRBV-specific primers, so that both TCRalpha and TCRbeta chains were covered. TCRs were amplified with Phusion for about 21 PCR cycles, with a constant-region primer paired with the adapter attached to the V primers. TCRdb reran the public reads through fastp at Q25 and MiXCR, keeping productive beta chains. Each entry is one CDR3 protein sequence, shown with its most common DNA and genes. In this sample the table shows roughly 100,000 distinct CDR3 sequences, roughly 20% of which occur a single time. The ten biggest clones cover about 4% of the sample.

Specimen: PBMCs, collected after low-dose radiotherapy plus immunotherapy. The source of these receptors is a male donor with prostate cancer.

As concerns this clonotype: This sequence is one base from a far larger clone and is likely a read error. The rearrangement joins TRBV5-3 to TRBJ2-7; D is ambiguous. TRBV5-3 is reported as an ORF; its role is uncertain. CDR3 length: 13 amino acids. The CDR3 is CASSYSNSYGQYF. The CDR3 nucleotides are TGTGCCAGCAGCTACAGTAACTCCTACGGGCAGTACTTC.

The chain uses TRBV6-2 or TRBV6-3 and TRBJ2-2; 11 bases line up with TRBD2. V shed 6 bases and J 6 bases; nucleotides not matched to a gene: 6. The CDR3 loop spans 15 amino acids. From germline, CDR1 is MNHEY and CDR2 SVGEGT. DNA for the CDR3: TGTGCCAGCAGGACACTTAGCGGGGGGGCCGGGGAGCTGTTTTTT. This translates into CASRTLSGGAGELFF.

In this sample, this clonotype turned up many times. The V gene is TRBV7-3, the J gene TRBJ2-7; 14 nucleotides line up with TRBD2. Trimming removed 4 bases from V and 11 bases from J; junction bases left unmatched: 7. Germline assignment: CDR1 SGHTA and CDR2 FQGTGA. The CDR3 spans 14 residues. CDR3 bases: TGTGCCAGCAGCTCCGGGACTAGCGGGGGAGCTAAGTACTTC. It translates to CASSSGTSGGAKYF.

This clonotype was detected many times. The V and J genes are TRBV11-3 and TRBJ2-5; 8 bases are a match to TRBD1. The CDR3 has 16 amino acids. Germline CDR1 SGHNT, CDR2 YENEEA. The junction had 9 bases not matched to a gene; V was cut back by 5 bases and J by 1 base. CDR3 DNA: TGTGCCAGCAGCCCAAGCTCCGGGACAGGCCAAGAGACCCAGTACTTC. Amino acids: CASSPSSGTGQETQYF. The whole variable domain, remainder taken from reference TRBV11-3 and TRBJ2-5, is EAGVVQSPRYKIIEKKQPVAFWCNPISGHNTLYWYLQNLGQGPELLIRYENEEAVDDSQLPKDRFSAERLKGVDSTLKIQPAELGDSAVYLCASSPSSGTGQETQYFGPGTRLLVL.

Many counts were recorded for this clonotype. CDR3 sequence (DNA): TGTGCCAGCAGCAAAACCGGGACAGGGGTGAACACTGAAGCTTTCTTT. It yields the protein CASSKTGTGVNTEAFF. V is TRBV5-6 and J is TRBJ1-1, with 10 bases aligning to TRBD1. Germline assignment: CDR1 SGHDT and CDR2 YYEEEE. CDR3 length: 16 amino acids. With V trimmed by 4 bases and J by 0 bases, 6 bases remained unmatched.

The chain joins TRBV6-2 or TRBV6-3 to TRBJ1-5; a weak D match, TRBD1 (5 bases). The V end lost 2 bases, the J end lost 7 bases, and 9 bases lay between the germline ends. The CDR3 spans 13 residues. The germline gives CDR1 MNHEY, CDR2 SVGEGT. Here the CDR3 reads CASSYRGPQPQHF. The CDR3 coding sequence is TGTGCCAGCAGTTACCGGGGCCCCCAGCCCCAGCATTTT.

The chain couples TRBV11-2 to TRBJ2-1, with D tentatively TRBD2 (7 bases). CDR3 length: 14 amino acids. Per the germline V gene, CDR1 is SGHAT and CDR2 is FQNNGV. With 5 bases removed from V and 2 bases from J, the gap between germline ends came to 10 bases. The CDR3, as DNA: TGTGCCAGCAGCCAAGGGGGGGCCTACAATGAGCAGTTCTTC. Protein product: CASSQGGAYNEQFF. Full variable domain (outside the CDR3, taken from reference TRBV11-2 and TRBJ2-1): EAGVAQSPRYKIIEKRQSVAFWCNPISGHATLYWYQQILGQGPKLLIQFQNNGVVDDSQLPKDRFSAERLKGVDSTLKIQPAKLEDSAVYLCASSQGGAYNEQFFGPGTRLTVL.

This clonotype showed up many times. The genes are TRBV14 and TRBJ2-7, with D hard to call. The CDR3 covers 15 residues. Trimming stripped 4 bases from V and 0 bases from J, with 13 bases between. Germline V gives CDR1 SGHDN, CDR2 FVKESK. The CDR3 here is CASSPNLGFSYEQYF. CDR3 DNA: TGTGCCAGCAGCCCGAACCTCGGTTTCTCCTACGAGCAGTACTTC.